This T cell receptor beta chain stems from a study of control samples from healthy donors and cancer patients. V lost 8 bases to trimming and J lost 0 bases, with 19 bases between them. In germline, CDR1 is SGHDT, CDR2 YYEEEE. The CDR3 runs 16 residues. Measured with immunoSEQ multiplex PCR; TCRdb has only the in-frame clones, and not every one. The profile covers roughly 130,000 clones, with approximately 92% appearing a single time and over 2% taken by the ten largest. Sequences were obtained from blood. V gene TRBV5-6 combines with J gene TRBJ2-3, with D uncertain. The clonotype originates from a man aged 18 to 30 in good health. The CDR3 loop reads CASSRIPETSTDTQYF. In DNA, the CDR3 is TGTGCCAGTTCGCGGATACCGGAGACTAGCACAGATACGCAGTATTTT. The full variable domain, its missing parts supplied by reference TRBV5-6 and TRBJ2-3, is DAGVTQSPTHLIKTRGQQVTLRCSPKSGHDTVSWYQQALGQGPQFIFQYYEEEERQRGNFPDRFSGHQFPNYSSELNVNALLLGDSALYLCASSRIPETSTDTQYFGPGTRLTVL.